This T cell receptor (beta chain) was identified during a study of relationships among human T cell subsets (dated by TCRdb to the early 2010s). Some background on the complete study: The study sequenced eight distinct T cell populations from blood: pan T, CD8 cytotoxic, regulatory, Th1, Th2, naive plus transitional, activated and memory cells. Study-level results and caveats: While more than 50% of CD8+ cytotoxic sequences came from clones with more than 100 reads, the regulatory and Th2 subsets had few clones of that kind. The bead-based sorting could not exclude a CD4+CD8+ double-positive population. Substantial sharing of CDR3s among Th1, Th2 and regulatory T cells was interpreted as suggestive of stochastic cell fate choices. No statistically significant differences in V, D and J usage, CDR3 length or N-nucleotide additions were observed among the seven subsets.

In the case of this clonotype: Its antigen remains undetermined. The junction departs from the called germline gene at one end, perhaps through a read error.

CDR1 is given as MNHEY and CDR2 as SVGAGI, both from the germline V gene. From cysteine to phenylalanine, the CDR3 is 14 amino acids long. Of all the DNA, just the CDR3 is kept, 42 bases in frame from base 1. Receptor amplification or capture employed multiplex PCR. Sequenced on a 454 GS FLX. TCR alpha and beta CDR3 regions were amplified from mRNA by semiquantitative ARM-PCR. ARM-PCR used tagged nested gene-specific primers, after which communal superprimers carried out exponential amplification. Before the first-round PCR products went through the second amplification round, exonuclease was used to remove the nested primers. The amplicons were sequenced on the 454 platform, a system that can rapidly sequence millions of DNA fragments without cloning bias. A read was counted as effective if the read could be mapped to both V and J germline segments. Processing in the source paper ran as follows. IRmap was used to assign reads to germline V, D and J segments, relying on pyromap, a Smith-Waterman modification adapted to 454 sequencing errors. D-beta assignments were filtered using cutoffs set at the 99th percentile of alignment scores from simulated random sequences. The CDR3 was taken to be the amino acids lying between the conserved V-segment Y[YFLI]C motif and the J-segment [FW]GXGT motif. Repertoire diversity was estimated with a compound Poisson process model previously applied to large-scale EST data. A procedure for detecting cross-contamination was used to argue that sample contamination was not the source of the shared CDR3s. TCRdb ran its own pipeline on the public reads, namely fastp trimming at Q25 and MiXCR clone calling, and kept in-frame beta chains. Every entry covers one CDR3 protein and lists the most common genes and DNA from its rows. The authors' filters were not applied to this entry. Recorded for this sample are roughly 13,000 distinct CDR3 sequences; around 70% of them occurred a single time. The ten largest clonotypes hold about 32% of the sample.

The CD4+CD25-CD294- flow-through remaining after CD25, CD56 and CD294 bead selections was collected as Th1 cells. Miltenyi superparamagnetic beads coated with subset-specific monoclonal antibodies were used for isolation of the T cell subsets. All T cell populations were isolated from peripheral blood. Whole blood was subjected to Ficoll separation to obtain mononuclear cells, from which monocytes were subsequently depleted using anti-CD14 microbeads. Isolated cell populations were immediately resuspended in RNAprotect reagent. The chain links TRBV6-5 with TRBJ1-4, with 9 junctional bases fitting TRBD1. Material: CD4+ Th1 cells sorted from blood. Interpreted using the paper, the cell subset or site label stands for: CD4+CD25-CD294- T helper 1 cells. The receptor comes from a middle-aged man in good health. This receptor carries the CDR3 CAGRKDRGGEKLFF. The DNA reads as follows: TGTGCCGGCAGGAAGGACAGGGGTGGAGAAAAACTGTTTTTT.